This T cell receptor beta chain appears in the sequencing data of a study of blood T cell repertoires in COVID-19. Study-wide context: Whether acute or convalescent, the COVID-19 samples came from the United States, Italy and Spain. In each case, the material was cDNA or gDNA derived from T cells, B-cell-depleted T cells, or PBMCs.

The repertoire was sequenced with immunoSEQ multiplex PCR; TCRdb's copy has only in-frame clones and lacks some. The sample shows some 150,000 clones, about 85% of them seen only once. CDR1 and CDR2 (germline): LNHDA, SQIVND (reference sequence). Trimming shortened V by 7 bases and J by 6 bases, and 15 bases separated the two germline ends. There are 13 residues in the CDR3. The TCR originated in a man aged 60-69 years who had recovered from COVID-19. The rearrangement links TRBV19 to TRBJ1-2; no reliable D call. Sequencing used peripheral blood. The CDR3: CASIIRKLNGYTF. CDR3 in DNA: TGTGCCAGTATCATCAGGAAATTGAATGGCTACACCTTC.